This T cell receptor beta chain stems from a study of CD8+CD57+ T cells in acquired aplastic anemia. As for the study in general: Sorted CD4+ plus CD8+ cells gave DNA averaging roughly 2.9 ug. Roughly 11 million reads were obtained on average for healthy donor CD4+ cells. Findings and limits, study-wide: For CD8+ Simpson's diversity, patients and controls showed no significant difference. The number of CD8+ CDR3 sequences shared by patients and controls was about 27.

Genomic DNA constituted the template upon which TCR beta VDJ and CDR3 profiling was performed. TCRdb fed the reads into MiXCR, producing one record per CDR3 protein. The sample shows about 190,000 distinct CDR3 sequences, roughly 56% of them seen only once. The germline CDR1 and CDR2 sequences are SGHTA and FQGNSA. CDR3 length: 14 residues. The V and J ends lost 1 base and 0 bases respectively, with 7 bases between them. With regard to this clonotype: Its antigen is not identified.

V gene TRBV7-2 combines with J gene TRBJ2-7; D remains unclear. Specimen: sorted CD4+, CD8+, or CD8+CD57+ T cells (not recorded which) from PBMCs. This clonotype originated in a human donor in good health, serving as a control. In DNA, the CDR3 is TGTGCCAGCAGCTTAGGGGGAATCTCCTACGAGCAGTACTTC. Its translation: CASSLGGISYEQYF.